This T cell receptor beta chain was captured in a study of shared clonotypes between healthy human individuals. Germline V gene sequence: CDR1 MNHEY, CDR2 SMNVEV (reference sequence). Trimming pared 7 bases from V and 0 bases from J, leaving 7 bases between. The CDR3 length is 12 residues. Profiling relied on immunoSEQ multiplex PCR, and the TCRdb table lists in-frame clones only, not all of them. The table lists fewer than 550,000 clones, 60% to 80% of them singletons. The chain employs TRBV27 and TRBJ2-7, with D maybe TRBD1 (6 bases). The clonotype was recovered from a woman between 40 and 55 years old in good health. Some clones in this sample may be carry-over from other donors' samples. The specimen sequenced was PBMCs. The CDR3 protein is CASNRASYEQYF. CDR3 sequence (DNA): TGTGCCAGCAACAGGGCCTCCTACGAGCAGTACTTC.